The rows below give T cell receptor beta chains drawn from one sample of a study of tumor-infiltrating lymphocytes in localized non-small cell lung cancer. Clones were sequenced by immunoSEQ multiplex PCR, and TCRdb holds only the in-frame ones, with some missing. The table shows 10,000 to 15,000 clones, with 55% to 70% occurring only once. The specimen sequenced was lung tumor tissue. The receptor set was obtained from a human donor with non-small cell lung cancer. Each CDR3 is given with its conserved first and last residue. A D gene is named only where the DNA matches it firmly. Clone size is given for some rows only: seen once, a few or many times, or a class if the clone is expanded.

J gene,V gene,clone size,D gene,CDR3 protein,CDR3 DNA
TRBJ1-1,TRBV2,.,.,CASSEAGVGNTEAFF,TGTGCCAGCAGTGAAGCAGGAGTAGGGAACACTGAAGCTTTCTTT
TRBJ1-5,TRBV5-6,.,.,CASSNRGLNQPQHF,TGTGCCAGCAGCAACCGGGGGTTGAATCAGCCCCAGCATTTT
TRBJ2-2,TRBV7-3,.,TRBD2,CASSLNAAGGAGGGTGELFF,TGTGCCAGCAGCCTCAACGCAGCGGGGGGCGCCGGTGGGGGCACCGGGGAGCTGTTTTTT
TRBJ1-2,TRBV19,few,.,CASSFGGDYGYTF,TGTGCCAGTAGTTTCGGCGGGGACTATGGCTACACCTTC
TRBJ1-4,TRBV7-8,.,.,CASSLALQGSNEKLFF,TGTGCCAGCAGCTTAGCGCTTCAGGGGTCTAATGAAAAACTGTTTTTT
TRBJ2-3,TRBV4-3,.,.,CASSQDTGAADTQYF,TGCGCCAGCAGCCAAGATACGGGGGCAGCAGATACGCAGTATTTT
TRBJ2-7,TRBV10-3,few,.,CAISDRAPGQNYEQYF,TGTGCCATCAGTGACCGGGCACCCGGACAGAACTACGAGCAGTACTTC
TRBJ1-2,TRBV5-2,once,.,CASSPGEEYGYTF,TGCGCCAGCAGCCCAGGGGAGGAATATGGCTACACCTTC
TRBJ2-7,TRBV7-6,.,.,CASSVEGGPSYEQYF,TGTGCCAGCAGCGTTGAGGGGGGACCCTCCTACGAGCAGTACTTC
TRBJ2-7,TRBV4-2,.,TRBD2,CASSSRLAGGISYEQYF,TGTGCCAGCAGCTCGCGACTAGCGGGAGGGATTTCCTACGAGCAGTACTTC
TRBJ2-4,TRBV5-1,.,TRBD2,CASSAAGEDIQYF,TGCGCCAGCAGCGCAGCGGGAGAGGACATTCAGTACTTC
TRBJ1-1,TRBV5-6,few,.,CASSYFQATEAFF,TGTGCCAGCAGCTACTTTCAGGCAACTGAAGCTTTCTTT
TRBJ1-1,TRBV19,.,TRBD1,CASRTGGGGEAEAFF,TGTGCCAGTAGGACAGGGGGCGGGGGCGAGGCTGAAGCTTTCTTT
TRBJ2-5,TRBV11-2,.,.,CASSLGQHQETQYF,TGTGCCAGCAGCTTAGGGCAGCACCAAGAGACCCAGTACTTC
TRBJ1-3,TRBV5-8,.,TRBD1,CASSPRGPGNTIYF,TGTGCCAGCAGCCCCAGGGGGCCTGGAAACACCATATATTTT
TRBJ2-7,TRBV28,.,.,CASRSTGFVQYF,TGTGCCAGCAGATCCACAGGGTTCGTGCAGTACTTC
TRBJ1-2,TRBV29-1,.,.,CSVETNWRGYTF,TGCAGCGTTGAAACAAACTGGCGGGGCTACACCTTC
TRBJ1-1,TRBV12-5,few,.,CASGSPRPQGLTEAFF,TGTGCTAGTGGTTCTCCGAGACCCCAGGGACTCACTGAAGCTTTCTTT